This entry features one T cell receptor beta chain sequence. The data stem from a study of cytomegalovirus exposure and HLA in healthy donors. Germline assignment: CDR1 SGHKS and CDR2 YYEKEE (reference sequence). The CDR3 has 15 amino acids. The V end lost 0 bases, the J end lost 5 bases, and 14 bases lay between the germline ends. The PCR employed 60 Vbeta primers together with 13 Jbeta primers. Sequencing was performed with immunoSEQ multiplex PCR; in TCRdb, only in-frame clones are kept and a portion is missing. The repertoire holds a few hundred thousand clones, with 65% to 90% as singletons. The chain joins TRBV5-5 to TRBJ2-5, with a weak D call TRBD2 (6 bases). The source is a girl under 18 in good health and CMV-seronegative. The sequenced sample was PBMCs. CDR3 amino acids: CASSLARTNGETQYF. In DNA, the CDR3 is TGTGCCAGCAGCTTGGCCAGGACTAACGGGGAGACCCAGTACTTC.